These T cell receptor beta chains were read from a single sample in a study of blood T cell repertoires in COVID-19. TCRdb's copy holds only in-frame clones and misses some; the assay was immunoSEQ multiplex PCR. The profile shows 400,000 or so clones, around 90% of them singletons. The sequenced sample was PBMCs or T cells enriched from blood (not recorded which). These receptor sequences come from a man younger than 35 who had recovered from COVID-19. Each CDR3 is given with its conserved first and last residue. Fields, in order: J gene, D gene, V gene, CDR3 protein, CDR3 DNA. The D gene is left open where the match is weak.

TRBJ1-2	TRBD1	TRBV7-9	CASRLGDREYGGYTF	TGTGCCAGCAGGCTGGGAGACAGGGAATATGGTGGCTACACCTTC
TRBJ2-2	TRBD2	TRBV18	CASSPGLATGELFF	TGTGCCAGCTCACCGGGACTAGCTACCGGGGAGCTGTTTTTT
TRBJ2-1	NA	TRBV5-4	CASSRGESRSYNEQFF	TGTGCCAGCAGCCGCGGAGAATCAAGGTCCTACAATGAGCAGTTCTTC
TRBJ1-1	NA	TRBV2	CASRETTLEAFF	TGTGCCAGCAGGGAAACGACACTTGAAGCTTTCTTT
TRBJ2-1	NA	TRBV3-1/TRBV3-2	CASSPPRGILFF	TGTGCCAGCAGCCCCCCCCGGGGGATTCTGTTCTTC
TRBJ2-7	TRBD1	TRBV27	CASRTGGLSYEQYF	TGTGCCAGTCGGACAGGGGGCCTCTCCTACGAGCAGTACTTC
TRBJ1-6	NA	TRBV5-1	CASAAEGNSPLHF	TGCGCCAGTGCGGCGGAAGGTAATTCACCCCTCCACTTT
TRBJ2-3	NA	TRBV5-1	CASSLLQITDTQYF	TGCGCCAGCAGCTTATTACAGATCACAGATACGCAGTATTTT
TRBJ2-7	TRBD2	TRBV5-8	CASSLARATSGRAYEQYF	TGTGCCAGCAGCTTGGCCCGGGCAACTAGCGGGAGGGCCTACGAGCAGTACTTC
TRBJ2-1	NA	TRBV20-1	CSASLAHEQFF	TGCAGTGCTAGTCTAGCACATGAGCAGTTCTTC
TRBJ1-2	NA	TRBV28	CASSSNPPDSYGYTF	TGTGCCAGCAGTTCGAACCCTCCGGACAGCTATGGCTACACCTTC
TRBJ2-7	TRBD2	TRBV9	CASSAAGPLNEQYF	TGTGCCAGCAGCGCAGCGGGGCCACTAAATGAGCAGTACTTC
TRBJ2-3	TRBD2	TRBV5-6	CASSLGGRIADTQYF	TGTGCCAGCAGCTTGGGCGGGAGGATCGCAGATACGCAGTATTTT
TRBJ1-5	NA	TRBV10-2	CASSPGDRGSSNQPQHF	TGCGCCAGCAGCCCAGGAGATCGCGGGAGTAGCAATCAGCCCCAGCATTTT
TRBJ2-7	NA	TRBV2	CASSAGLSRVPYEQYF	TGTGCCAGCAGTGCTGGGTTAAGCAGGGTGCCCTACGAGCAGTACTTC
TRBJ1-1	NA	TRBV5-5	CASSLRQGWGAEAFF	TGTGCCAGCAGCTTGCGTCAGGGGTGGGGCGCTGAAGCTTTCTTT
TRBJ1-2	NA	TRBV11-2	CASSRRDNNYGYTF	TGTGCCAGCAGCCGCCGGGACAACAACTATGGCTACACCTTC
TRBJ1-2	TRBD1	TRBV19	CASRTGGYGYTF	TGTGCCAGTAGGACAGGGGGCTACGGCTACACCTTC